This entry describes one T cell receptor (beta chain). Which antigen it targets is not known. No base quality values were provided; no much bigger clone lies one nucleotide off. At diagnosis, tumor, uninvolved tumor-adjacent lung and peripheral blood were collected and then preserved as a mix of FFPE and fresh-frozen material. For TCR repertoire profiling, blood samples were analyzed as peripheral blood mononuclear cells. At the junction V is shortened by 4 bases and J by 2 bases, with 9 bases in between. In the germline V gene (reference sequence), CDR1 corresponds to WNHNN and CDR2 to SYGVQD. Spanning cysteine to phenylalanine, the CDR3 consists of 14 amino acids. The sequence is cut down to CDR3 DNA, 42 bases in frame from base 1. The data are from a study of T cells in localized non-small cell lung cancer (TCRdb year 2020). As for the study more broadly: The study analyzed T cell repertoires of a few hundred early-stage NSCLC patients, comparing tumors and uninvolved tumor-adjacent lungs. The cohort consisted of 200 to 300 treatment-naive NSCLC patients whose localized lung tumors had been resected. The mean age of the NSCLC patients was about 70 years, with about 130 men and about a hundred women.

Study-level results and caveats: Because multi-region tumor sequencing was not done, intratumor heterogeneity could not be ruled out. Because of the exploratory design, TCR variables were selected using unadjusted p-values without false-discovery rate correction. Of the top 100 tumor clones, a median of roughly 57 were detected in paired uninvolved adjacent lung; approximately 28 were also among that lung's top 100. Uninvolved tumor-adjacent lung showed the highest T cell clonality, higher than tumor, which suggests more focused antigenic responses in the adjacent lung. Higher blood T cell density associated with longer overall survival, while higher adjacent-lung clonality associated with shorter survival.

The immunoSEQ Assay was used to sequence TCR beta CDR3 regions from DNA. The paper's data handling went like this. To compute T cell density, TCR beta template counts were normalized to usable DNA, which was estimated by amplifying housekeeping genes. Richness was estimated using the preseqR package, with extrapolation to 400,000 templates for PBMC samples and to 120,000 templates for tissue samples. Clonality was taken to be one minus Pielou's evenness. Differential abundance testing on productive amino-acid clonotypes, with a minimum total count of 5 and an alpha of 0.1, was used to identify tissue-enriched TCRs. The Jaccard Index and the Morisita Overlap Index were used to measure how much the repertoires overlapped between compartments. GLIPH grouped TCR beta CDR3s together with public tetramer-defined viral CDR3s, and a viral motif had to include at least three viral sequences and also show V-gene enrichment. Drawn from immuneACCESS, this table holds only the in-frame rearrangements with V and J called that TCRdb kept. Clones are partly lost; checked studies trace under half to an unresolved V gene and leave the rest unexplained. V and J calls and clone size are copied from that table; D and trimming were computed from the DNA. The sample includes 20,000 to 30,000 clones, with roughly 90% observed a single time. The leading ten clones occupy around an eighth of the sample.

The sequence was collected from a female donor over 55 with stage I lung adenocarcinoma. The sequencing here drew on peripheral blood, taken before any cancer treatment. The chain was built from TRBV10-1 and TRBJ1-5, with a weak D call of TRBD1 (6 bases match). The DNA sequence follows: TGCGCCAGCAGTGGGACAGACGGCAATCAGCCCCAGCATTTT. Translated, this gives CASSGTDGNQPQHF.